Shown below are 21 T cell receptor beta chains from a single sample sequenced in a study of CD4 and CD8 cells across lung adenocarcinoma regions. TCRdb recomputed calls from the PCR reads with MiXCR, one row per CDR3 protein. Counted here are 11,000 or so distinct CDR3 sequences, approximately 49% occurring once; the ten biggest clones make up 33%. Sequencing input: CD8+ T cells from the center of a lung tumor. These receptors all come from a female donor with lung adenocarcinoma. The CD4 and CD8 labels of this study may be unreliable.

Remarks on this clonotype: An end of the junction does not agree with germline; a read error may underlie this. The chain carries TRBV6-1 and TRBJ2-3; D may correspond to TRBD1 or TRBD2 (5 bases each). The CDR3 is made up of 15 amino acids. Germline V lookup: CDR1 MNHNS, CDR2 SASEGT. In nucleotides, the CDR3 is TGTGTCAGCGGATTCCAGGGTGCTAGCACAGATGCGCAGTATTTT. As protein: CVSGFQGASTDAQYF.

The chain employs TRBV11-2 and TRBJ2-5, with 8 bases lining up with TRBD2. There are 17 residues in the CDR3. V shed 5 bases, J shed 11 bases, and the junction held 22 bases outside the gene matches. Looked up from germline, CDR1 is SGHAT and CDR2 is FQNNGV. CDR3 loop: CASSLAGGHGPYNEQYF. The CDR3 coding sequence is TGTGCCAGCAGCCTCGCGGGGGGACACGGCCCCTACAATGAGCAGTACTTC.

The sample holds a few counts of this clonotype. The CDR3 bases are TGCGCCAGCAGCCAAGATGAGAAGGAGGCCTTCCGGGGAAACACCATATATTTT. Protein product: CASSQDEKEAFRGNTIYF. The V and J genes are TRBV4-1 and TRBJ1-3; no reliable D call. The germline CDR1 and CDR2 sequences are MGHRA and YSYEKL. This CDR3 has 18 amino acids. Trimming left V 0 bases short and J 4 bases short, with 19 bases between.

The V gene is TRBV6-1, the J gene TRBJ2-7; either TRBD1 or TRBD2 may supply D (5 bases each). Germline lookup yields CDR1 MNHNS and CDR2 SASEGT. V lost 5 bases, J lost 0 bases, and 14 bases lay in between. The CDR3 consists of 15 residues. The CDR3 DNA reads as TGTGCCAGCAGTATCCGGGGACCAAGCTCCTACGAGCAGTACTTC. Translating it yields CASSIRGPSSYEQYF.

This rearrangement joins TRBV11-2 to TRBJ2-4; D remains unclear. Germline V gene lookup returns CDR1 SGHAT and CDR2 FQNNGV. V was trimmed by 4 bases and J by 13 bases, leaving 23 bases between them. The CDR3 length is 15 residues. CDR3 amino acids: CASSSGRCFTNTQYF. CDR3 in DNA: TGTGCCAGCAGCTCAGGTAGGTGCTTCACAAACACGCAGTACTTC.

There are a few counts of this clonotype. The chain recombines TRBV25-1 with TRBJ2-1; 8 bases are shared with TRBD1. V gave up 1 base and J gave up 2 bases; unmatched junction bases: 4. The CDR3 extends over 16 amino acids. Germline V gene sequence: CDR1 MGHDK, CDR2 SYGVNS. CDR3 sequence: CASSEFQGAAYNEQFF. The CDR3, as DNA: TGTGCCAGCAGTGAATTTCAGGGGGCGGCCTACAATGAGCAGTTCTTC.

Details on this clonotype: A read error may account for a junction end that differs from germline. The chain joins TRBV27 to TRBJ2-3, with a tentative D call TRBD1 (6 bases). The CDR3 spans 14 residues. Germline V gives CDR1 MNHEY, CDR2 SMNVEV (reference sequence). The DNA of the CDR3 is TGTGCGGGCAGTGGGGGCGGTGTCAAAGATACGCAGTACTTT. Protein sequence: CAGSGGGVKDTQYF.

About this clonotype itself: This sequence may be a read error, since a much larger clone differs from it by one base. V usage is TRBV7-2 and J usage is TRBJ2-4, with D perhaps assigned TRBD1 or TRBD2 (6 bases each). The DNA end lines up better with TRBJ2-1; the J call may be wrong. The CDR3 extends over 15 amino acids. Germline V CDR1 and CDR2: SGHTA, FQGNSA. The CDR3 reads CASSLVQGLGGTQFF. DNA for the CDR3: TGTGCCAGCAGCTTAGTCCAGGGGTTAGGCGGGACCCAGTTCTTC.

The genes are TRBV10-1 and TRBJ2-5, with D perhaps assigned TRBD1 or TRBD2 (6 bases each). Trimming cost V 8 bases and J 0 bases, with 22 bases left between them. Germline CDR1 WNHNN, CDR2 SYGVQD (reference sequence). CDR3 length equals 17 residues. CDR3 residues: CASSEGLGGGDQETQYF. The CDR3 DNA follows: TGCGCCAGCTCCGAGGGGCTTGGGGGCGGGGACCAAGAGACCCAGTACTTC.

This sequence joins TRBV11-2 and TRBJ2-7; 9 bases match TRBD1. Per germline, CDR1 SGHAT and CDR2 FQNNGV. CDR3 length: 15 residues. V was clipped by 5 bases and J by 0 bases; unmatched bases: 5. The CDR3 sequence is CASSDTGGLSYEQYF. The CDR3 nucleotides are TGTGCCAGCAGCGACACAGGGGGCCTCTCCTACGAGCAGTACTTC. The full variable domain, rest sourced from reference TRBV11-2 and TRBJ2-7, is EAGVAQSPRYKIIEKRQSVAFWCNPISGHATLYWYQQILGQGPKLLIQFQNNGVVDDSQLPKDRFSAERLKGVDSTLKIQPAKLEDSAVYLCASSDTGGLSYEQYFGPGTRLTVT.

V and J are TRBV6-1 and TRBJ2-5; D may correspond to TRBD1 or TRBD2 (6 bases each). Germline CDR1 reads MNHNS; CDR2 reads SASEGT. The CDR3 length is 14 residues. The CDR3 sequence: CASRGGGEQETQYF. The CDR3 nucleotides read TGTGCGAGCCGTGGGGGCGGGGAGCAAGAGACCCAGTACTTC.

The chain joins TRBV6-5 to TRBJ2-2; D is perhaps TRBD1 (5 bases). The V gene's germline CDR1 is MNHEY and CDR2 SVGAGI. Deletions cut 0 bases from V and 3 bases from J, with 23 bases between. The CDR3 runs to 20 residues. Here the CDR3 DNA reads TGTGCCAGCAGTTACTCGGGTCCAGGGCTTACAACGATCTACACCGGGGAGCTGTTTTTT. Translated, it gives CASSYSGPGLTTIYTGELFF.

The V call is TRBV6-1, the J call TRBJ1-1, with D unclear. This CDR3 region has 15 residues. The V gene lost 6 bases and the J gene lost 1 base, with 15 bases spanning the gap. The V gene's germline CDR1 is MNHNS and CDR2 SASEGT. As DNA, the CDR3 is TGTGCCAGCAGCCTATCAGGAGCGGGGAACACTGAAGCTTTCTTT. Its translation: CASSLSGAGNTEAFF.

In its sample, this clonotype ranks as large (0.1 to 1%). The chain employs TRBV27 and TRBJ2-7; D is possibly TRBD2 (6 bases). V was pared by 2 bases and J by 0 bases, with 11 bases between. The germline gives CDR1 MNHEY, CDR2 SMNVEV (reference sequence). The length of the CDR3 is 15 residues. The CDR3 protein is CASSLRQGLSYEQYF. The CDR3 DNA reads TGTGCCAGCAGTTTACGGCAGGGACTCTCCTACGAGCAGTACTTC.

V gene TRBV6-5 combines with J gene TRBJ2-3, with 11 nucleotides matching TRBD2. The J call may be faulty, since TRBJ2-1 better matches the DNA end. Germline lookup yields CDR1 MNHEY and CDR2 SVGAGI. The CDR3 totals 14 residues. CDR3 sequence (DNA): TGTGCCAGCAGTTTCGCGGGACTAGCGGTTGAGCAGTTCTTC. Translating gives CASSFAGLAVEQFF.

This clonotype is labeled medium-sized. The chain uses TRBV6-5 and TRBJ2-1; 8 nucleotides agree with TRBD2. The DNA end is more similar to TRBJ2-7, so the J call may be wrong. The length of the CDR3 is 15 residues. Per the germline V gene, CDR1 is MNHEY and CDR2 is SVGAGI. Here the CDR3 reads CASSLGLEGTYEQYF. CDR3 coding DNA: TGTGCCAGCAGTTTGGGACTAGAGGGTACCTACGAGCAGTACTTC.

In DNA, the CDR3 is TGTGCCAGCAGCGTAGGAGACTACAATTCACCCCTCCACTTT. Translating it yields CASSVGDYNSPLHF. The V call is TRBV9, the J call TRBJ1-6; D is unclear. CDR3 length: 14 residues. Trimming removed 0 bases at V and 7 bases at J, with 8 bases between. Germline loops: CDR1 SGDLS, CDR2 YYNGEE. The whole variable domain, filled in from reference TRBV9 and TRBJ1-6, reads DSGVTQTPKHLITATGQRVTLRCSPRSGDLSVYWYQQSLDQGLQFLIQYYNGEERAKGNILERFSAQQFPDLHSELNLSSLELGDSALYFCASSVGDYNSPLHFGNGTRLTVT.

This sequence joins TRBV6-1 and TRBJ1-5, with D maybe TRBD1 (5 bases). Germline V gives CDR1 MNHNS, CDR2 SASEGT. V lost 3 bases to trimming and J lost 0 bases, with 12 bases between them. This CDR3 spans 16 amino acids. In DNA form, the CDR3 reads TGTGCCAGCAGTGACGAGGGGACGGCTAGCAATCAGCCCCAGCATTTT. It translates to CASSDEGTASNQPQHF.

This chain links TRBV27 with TRBJ2-2, with D possibly called TRBD1 or TRBD2 (5 bases each). CDR3 length equals 14 residues. Trimming took 8 bases from V and 4 from J, leaving 14 bases between them. CDR1 is MNHEY and CDR2 is SMNVEV in the germline V gene (reference sequence). CDR3 sequence reads: CASSGTGLTGELFF. CDR3 bases: TGTGCCAGCTCCGGGACCGGGCTCACCGGGGAGCTGTTTTTT.

This clonotype is labeled as medium-sized. The chain combines TRBV27 with TRBJ2-1; D is tentatively TRBD1 or TRBD2 (5 bases each). The DNA matches TRBJ2-7 better at its end, which makes the J call doubtful. The CDR3 extends over 14 amino acids. Per the germline V gene, CDR1 is MNHEY and CDR2 is SMNVEV (reference sequence). CDR3 DNA: TGTGCCAGCAGCGTGTTGGGACCGATTTACGAGCAGTACTTC. Its translation is CASSVLGPIYEQYF.

Points on this clonotype: Germline is not matched at one junction end, which may reflect a read error. V usage is TRBV6-1 and J usage is TRBJ2-5; 8 bases are a match to TRBD2. The CDR3 contains 15 residues. Germline CDR1 MNHNS, CDR2 SASEGT. This CDR3 is CASSRTGGGLDTQYF. The CDR3 DNA is TGTGCCAGCAGTCGGACTGGCGGGGGGCTAGATACGCAGTACTTT.